The rows below give T cell receptor beta chains drawn from one sample of a study of patients and donors after allogeneic stem cell transplantation. TCRdb re-derived calls from the RT-PCR reads in MiXCR, one entry per CDR3 protein. The table has 920,000 or so distinct CDR3 sequences, roughly 17% seen once. Sequencing was carried out using blood, either unsorted or a sorted T cell fraction (not recorded which). The source is a human donor who was either an allogeneic HSCT recipient or a stem cell or donor lymphocyte infusion donor (not recorded which). It is not recorded whose cells these are; they may come from a transplant donor. The CDR3 runs from the conserved cysteine through the conserved F or W. The D gene is left open where the match is weak. Expanded clones get a size class; other rows say once, few or many, or leave the size out.

d_gene: TRBD2; abundance: -; j_gene: TRBJ2-3; v_gene: TRBV11-2; CDR3nt: TGTGCCAGCAGCTCTTGGCCAGCGGGAGCGACAGATACGCAGTATTTT; CDR3aa: CASSSWPAGATDTQYF
d_gene: TRBD2; abundance: -; j_gene: TRBJ2-1; v_gene: TRBV7-3; CDR3nt: TGTGCCAGCAGCCGACTGACTAGCGGACGTAGCTCCTACAATGAGCAGTTCTTC; CDR3aa: CASSRLTSGRSSYNEQFF
d_gene: -; abundance: -; j_gene: TRBJ1-5; v_gene: TRBV6-1; CDR3nt: TGTGCCAGCAGATCGGACAGCTATAGCAATCAGCCCCAGCATTTT; CDR3aa: CASRSDSYSNQPQHF
d_gene: -; abundance: -; j_gene: TRBJ2-3; v_gene: TRBV20-1; CDR3nt: TGCAGTGCCGGGGACAAGGGGACCCTCCCGGCAGATACGCAGTATTTT; CDR3aa: CSAGDKGTLPADTQYF
d_gene: -; abundance: few; j_gene: TRBJ2-1; v_gene: TRBV6-5; CDR3nt: TGTGCCAGCAGTTATTACCTTGGGCAGAATGAGCAGTTCTTC; CDR3aa: CASSYYLGQNEQFF
d_gene: -; abundance: -; j_gene: TRBJ2-7; v_gene: TRBV10-3; CDR3nt: TGTGCCATCAGTGTTAAGGGCCTCTCCTACGAGCAGTACTTC; CDR3aa: CAISVKGLSYEQYF
d_gene: -; abundance: few; j_gene: TRBJ2-5; v_gene: TRBV11-2; CDR3nt: TGTGCCAGCAGCTTAGGCCGACAGGGAGGGTTCAAAGAGACCCAGTACTTC; CDR3aa: CASSLGRQGGFKETQYF
d_gene: -; abundance: -; j_gene: TRBJ2-2; v_gene: TRBV2; CDR3nt: TGTGCCGGCAGATGGACGAGGGCAGGCACCGGGGAGCTGTTTTTT; CDR3aa: CAGRWTRAGTGELFF
d_gene: -; abundance: few; j_gene: TRBJ2-3; v_gene: TRBV12-3/TRBV12-4; CDR3nt: TGTGCCAGCAGTTTATTGAGAGGAACAGATACGCAGTATTTT; CDR3aa: CASSLLRGTDTQYF
d_gene: -; abundance: many; j_gene: TRBJ2-1; v_gene: TRBV19; CDR3nt: TGTGCCAGCAGTACCGCCTACAATGAGCAGTTCTTC; CDR3aa: CASSTAYNEQFF
d_gene: -; abundance: many; j_gene: TRBJ1-5; v_gene: TRBV5-1; CDR3nt: TGCGCCAGCAGCTTGGGAACGGCGGACGGGCAGCCCCAGCATTTT; CDR3aa: CASSLGTADGQPQHF
d_gene: -; abundance: -; j_gene: TRBJ2-7; v_gene: TRBV7-8; CDR3nt: TGTGCCAGCAGCTTAGCTTGGGGGGATTACGAGCAGTACTTC; CDR3aa: CASSLAWGDYEQYF
d_gene: -; abundance: few; j_gene: TRBJ2-5; v_gene: TRBV24-1; CDR3nt: TGTGCCACCAGCCTGGGGCCTAGTCAAGAGACCCAGTACTTC; CDR3aa: CATSLGPSQETQYF
d_gene: TRBD2; abundance: -; j_gene: TRBJ2-2; v_gene: TRBV11-2; CDR3nt: TGTGCCAGCAGGCGGACTAGCGGGGGGCAATACACCGGGGAGCTGTTTTTT; CDR3aa: CASRRTSGGQYTGELFF
d_gene: -; abundance: -; j_gene: TRBJ2-2; v_gene: TRBV2; CDR3nt: TGTGCCAGCAGTTTTGAGCAGAACACCGGGGAGCTGTTTTTT; CDR3aa: CASSFEQNTGELFF
d_gene: -; abundance: -; j_gene: TRBJ2-3; v_gene: TRBV6-4; CDR3nt: TGTGCCAGCAGGGAGACTAGTGGCCCAGATACGCAGTATTTT; CDR3aa: CASRETSGPDTQYF
d_gene: TRBD1; abundance: -; j_gene: TRBJ1-1; v_gene: TRBV4-2; CDR3nt: TGTGCCAGCAGCCAACCTATTCCGGGACAGTACCTGAACACTGAAGCTTTCTTT; CDR3aa: CASSQPIPGQYLNTEAFF
d_gene: TRBD1; abundance: few; j_gene: TRBJ2-1; v_gene: TRBV12-3/TRBV12-4; CDR3nt: TGTGCCAGCAGTTTGACGACAGGGAGTGAGCAGTTCTTC; CDR3aa: CASSLTTGSEQFF
d_gene: -; abundance: few; j_gene: TRBJ2-2; v_gene: TRBV13; CDR3nt: TGTGCCAGCAGCTTGGGACCGATTACCGGGGAGCTGTTTTTT; CDR3aa: CASSLGPITGELFF
d_gene: -; abundance: -; j_gene: TRBJ1-2; v_gene: TRBV4-1; CDR3nt: TGCGCCAGCAGGGGAGTGAGGAGCCATGGCTACACCTTC; CDR3aa: CASRGVRSHGYTF
d_gene: -; abundance: many; j_gene: TRBJ1-1; v_gene: TRBV24-1; CDR3nt: TGTGCCACCAGTGATGGGGCTGCAGGGAACACTGAAGCTTTCTTT; CDR3aa: CATSDGAAGNTEAFF
d_gene: -; abundance: many; j_gene: TRBJ1-3; v_gene: TRBV5-1; CDR3nt: TGCGCCAGCAGCGGGGGGGACCGCCAAGGAAACACCATATATTTT; CDR3aa: CASSGGDRQGNTIYF
d_gene: -; abundance: -; j_gene: TRBJ2-1; v_gene: TRBV6-2/TRBV6-3; CDR3nt: TGTGCCAGCAGCCGAAGCGGGTTATCCTACAATGAGCAGTTCTTC; CDR3aa: CASSRSGLSYNEQFF
d_gene: -; abundance: -; j_gene: TRBJ2-7; v_gene: TRBV27; CDR3nt: TGTGCCAGCAGTTTGATGTACAGCTCACGACCCTACGAGCAGTACTTC; CDR3aa: CASSLMYSSRPYEQYF
d_gene: -; abundance: -; j_gene: TRBJ2-3; v_gene: TRBV20-1; CDR3nt: TGCAGTGCTAGAGGGGTCCCAGATACGCAGTATTTT; CDR3aa: CSARGVPDTQYF
d_gene: -; abundance: many; j_gene: TRBJ1-5; v_gene: TRBV6-5; CDR3nt: TGTGCCAGCAGTTCAACAGGGAGCAATCAGCCCCAGCATTTT; CDR3aa: CASSSTGSNQPQHF
d_gene: TRBD2; abundance: -; j_gene: TRBJ2-3; v_gene: TRBV6-2/TRBV6-3; CDR3nt: TGTGCCAGCAGTTACCCTGCGGGAGCCACAGATACGCAGTATTTT; CDR3aa: CASSYPAGATDTQYF
d_gene: -; abundance: many; j_gene: TRBJ1-1; v_gene: TRBV6-1; CDR3nt: TGTGCCAGCAGACTTACCGGAGAAGGCACTGAAGCTTTCTTT; CDR3aa: CASRLTGEGTEAFF
d_gene: -; abundance: -; j_gene: TRBJ2-1; v_gene: TRBV27; CDR3nt: TGTGCCAGCAGTTTATCGATTACCCGCCTCTCCTACAATGAGCAGTTCTTC; CDR3aa: CASSLSITRLSYNEQFF
d_gene: -; abundance: many; j_gene: TRBJ1-3; v_gene: TRBV7-9; CDR3nt: TGTGCCAGCAGCACCAGAAACAGAAACTCTGGAAACACCATATATTTT; CDR3aa: CASSTRNRNSGNTIYF
d_gene: -; abundance: few; j_gene: TRBJ2-1; v_gene: TRBV3-1; CDR3nt: TGTGCCAGCAGCCAAATACAGGGAAATGAGCAGTTCTTC; CDR3aa: CASSQIQGNEQFF
d_gene: -; abundance: -; j_gene: TRBJ2-3; v_gene: TRBV7-3; CDR3nt: TGTGCCAGCAGCATCTCCGGGGGAGCCACAGATACGCAGTATTTT; CDR3aa: CASSISGGATDTQYF
d_gene: TRBD2; abundance: few; j_gene: TRBJ2-1; v_gene: TRBV7-9; CDR3nt: TGTGCCAGCAGCCTCACCGGGACTATGTTCAATGAGCAGTTCTTC; CDR3aa: CASSLTGTMFNEQFF
d_gene: TRBD2; abundance: few; j_gene: TRBJ2-2; v_gene: TRBV18; CDR3nt: TGTGCCAGCTCACCATCGACTAGCGGCACCGGGGAGCTGTTTTTT; CDR3aa: CASSPSTSGTGELFF
d_gene: -; abundance: few; j_gene: TRBJ2-7; v_gene: TRBV7-3; CDR3nt: TGTGCCAGCAGCTCCATACAGGGAGGAGAGCAGTACTTC; CDR3aa: CASSSIQGGEQYF
d_gene: -; abundance: -; j_gene: TRBJ2-5; v_gene: TRBV7-2; CDR3nt: TGTGCCAGCAGCTCGGGTCAAGAGACCCAGTACTTC; CDR3aa: CASSSGQETQYF
d_gene: -; abundance: few; j_gene: TRBJ1-1; v_gene: TRBV7-9; CDR3nt: TGTGCCAGCAGCTTTCCCGCCCCCGAAGCTTTCTTT; CDR3aa: CASSFPAPEAFF
d_gene: -; abundance: -; j_gene: TRBJ2-7; v_gene: TRBV20-1; CDR3nt: TGCAGTGCTAGCCCAGATTACTCCTACGAGCAGTACTTC; CDR3aa: CSASPDYSYEQYF
d_gene: -; abundance: -; j_gene: TRBJ2-2; v_gene: TRBV18; CDR3nt: TGTGCCAGTACCCGGCGCGGCCCGACCACCGGGGAGCTGTTTTTT; CDR3aa: CASTRRGPTTGELFF
d_gene: -; abundance: -; j_gene: TRBJ2-4; v_gene: TRBV7-2; CDR3nt: TGTGCCAGCAGTTATGACGGAATACTAGCCAAAAACATTCAGTACTTC; CDR3aa: CASSYDGILAKNIQYF
d_gene: -; abundance: -; j_gene: TRBJ1-2; v_gene: TRBV9; CDR3nt: TGTGCCAGCACCGTACGGGGAAACTATGGCTACACCTTC; CDR3aa: CASTVRGNYGYTF
d_gene: TRBD1; abundance: -; j_gene: TRBJ1-2; v_gene: TRBV6-1; CDR3nt: TGTGCCAGCAGTGAAGGGACAGGGTCGGTCTCCTATGGCTACACCTTC; CDR3aa: CASSEGTGSVSYGYTF
d_gene: -; abundance: few; j_gene: TRBJ2-5; v_gene: TRBV27; CDR3nt: TGTGCCAGCAGTTTATCAGGGGAGAATCAAGAGACCCAGTACTTC; CDR3aa: CASSLSGENQETQYF
d_gene: TRBD1; abundance: many; j_gene: TRBJ2-7; v_gene: TRBV20-1; CDR3nt: TGCAGTGCCCGCGGACAGGGGGCCCCCTACGAGCAGTACTTC; CDR3aa: CSARGQGAPYEQYF
d_gene: TRBD1; abundance: few; j_gene: TRBJ2-7; v_gene: TRBV5-1; CDR3nt: TGCGCCAGCAGATTGGAGACAGGGTCCTACGAGCAGTACTTC; CDR3aa: CASRLETGSYEQYF
d_gene: -; abundance: -; j_gene: TRBJ1-2; v_gene: TRBV6-1; CDR3nt: TGTGCCAGCATTTTCGGGGGCGCGGAGGCTAACTATGGCTACACCTTC; CDR3aa: CASIFGGAEANYGYTF
d_gene: -; abundance: -; j_gene: TRBJ1-1; v_gene: TRBV13; CDR3nt: TGTGCCAGCAGCTTCGGGGGACGGATGAACACTGAAGCTTTCTTT; CDR3aa: CASSFGGRMNTEAFF
d_gene: -; abundance: few; j_gene: TRBJ2-5; v_gene: TRBV4-3; CDR3nt: TGCGCCAGCAGCCAAGATCACATAACCCAAGAGACCCAGTACTTC; CDR3aa: CASSQDHITQETQYF
d_gene: TRBD2; abundance: few; j_gene: TRBJ2-3; v_gene: TRBV25-1; CDR3nt: TGTGCCAGCAGTGAATCTCGGGGGGGGAGCACAGATACGCAGTATTTT; CDR3aa: CASSESRGGSTDTQYF
d_gene: TRBD2; abundance: -; j_gene: TRBJ2-1; v_gene: TRBV20-1; CDR3nt: TGCAGTGCTAGGTACAGCGGGGGGGGCCATGAGCAGTTCTTC; CDR3aa: CSARYSGGGHEQFF
d_gene: TRBD1; abundance: -; j_gene: TRBJ2-7; v_gene: TRBV6-6; CDR3nt: TGTGCCAGCGGGACAGGGGCCACCTACGAGCAGTACTTC; CDR3aa: CASGTGATYEQYF
d_gene: -; abundance: -; j_gene: TRBJ1-1; v_gene: TRBV10-3; CDR3nt: TGTGCCATCAGTGGGGCCACATTGAACACTGAAGCTTTCTTT; CDR3aa: CAISGATLNTEAFF
d_gene: TRBD1; abundance: -; j_gene: TRBJ1-2; v_gene: TRBV5-1; CDR3nt: TGCGCCAGCAGCTTGGGGACCCGGACAGGGGGGAGAGGCTACACCTTC; CDR3aa: CASSLGTRTGGRGYTF
d_gene: TRBD2; abundance: -; j_gene: TRBJ2-5; v_gene: TRBV10-3; CDR3nt: TGTGCCATCAGACCACTAGCGGGAGGGGAGGAGACCCAGTACTTC; CDR3aa: CAIRPLAGGEETQYF
d_gene: -; abundance: few; j_gene: TRBJ2-7; v_gene: TRBV11-3; CDR3nt: TGTGCCAGCAGCCAAAGGGGGGGTACGACCTACGAGCAGTACTTC; CDR3aa: CASSQRGGTTYEQYF